This T cell receptor beta chain derives from a study of regulatory dendritic cells for organ transplantation. Sequencing used immunoSEQ multiplex PCR; TCRdb keeps in-frame clones, though not all of them. Of 25,000 to 30,000 clones listed, 82% were seen once; the top ten hold approximately 0.43%. There are 14 residues in the CDR3. Germline lookup yields CDR1 SGDLS and CDR2 YYNGEE. V lost 4 bases to trimming and J lost 5 bases; unmatched junction nucleotides: 8. This sequence was found in a human donor in good health. The source material was naive CD8+ T cells from blood. This sample's subset: CD45RA+ naive T cells. The V call is TRBV9, the J call TRBJ2-7; 8 bases align to TRBD2. The chain's CDR3 is CASSQRAGGNEQYF. CDR3 nucleotide sequence: TGTGCCAGCAGCCAACGGGCGGGGGGCAACGAGCAGTACTTC.